The clone carrying this TCR beta chain was seen just once. The antigen is undetermined. The data are from a study of cytomegalovirus exposure and HLA in healthy donors. The primer mix had 60 Vbeta and 13 Jbeta primers. Here immunoSEQ multiplex PCR was the method, and the copy in TCRdb shows in-frame clones only, minus some. The sample lists 100,000 to 150,000 clones, about 74% occurring once. Findings and caveats of the study: Researchers reported in a later analysis that a missense DCLRE1C variant was tied to TCR beta V- and J-gene trimming. Common viral pathogens were later found to be apparently linked to several of the most significant clusters.

The source is a woman aged 60-75 years in good health and CMV-seronegative. What was sequenced was PBMCs.

The DNA for the CDR3 is TGTGCCAGCAGTTTGGACAGATATCAGCCCCAGCATTTT. Translating it yields CASSLDRYQPQHF. The rearrangement uses TRBV27 and TRBJ1-5; perhaps TRBD1 as D (6 bases). Germline assignment: CDR1 MNHEY and CDR2 SMNVEV (reference sequence). The CDR3 runs 13 residues. V lost 3 bases and J lost 5, with 8 bases in between.